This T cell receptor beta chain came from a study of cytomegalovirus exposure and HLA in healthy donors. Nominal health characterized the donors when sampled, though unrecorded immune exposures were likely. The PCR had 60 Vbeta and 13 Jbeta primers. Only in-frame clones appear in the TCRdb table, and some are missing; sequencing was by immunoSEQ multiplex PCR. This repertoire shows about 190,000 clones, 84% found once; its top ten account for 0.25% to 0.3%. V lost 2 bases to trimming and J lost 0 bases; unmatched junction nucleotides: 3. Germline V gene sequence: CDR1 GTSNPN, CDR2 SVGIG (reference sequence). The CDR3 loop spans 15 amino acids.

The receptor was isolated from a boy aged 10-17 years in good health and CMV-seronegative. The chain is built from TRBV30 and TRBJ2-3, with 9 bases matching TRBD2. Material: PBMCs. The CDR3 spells CAWSPGLASTDTQYF. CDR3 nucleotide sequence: TGTGCCTGGAGTCCCGGACTAGCGAGCACAGATACGCAGTATTTT.